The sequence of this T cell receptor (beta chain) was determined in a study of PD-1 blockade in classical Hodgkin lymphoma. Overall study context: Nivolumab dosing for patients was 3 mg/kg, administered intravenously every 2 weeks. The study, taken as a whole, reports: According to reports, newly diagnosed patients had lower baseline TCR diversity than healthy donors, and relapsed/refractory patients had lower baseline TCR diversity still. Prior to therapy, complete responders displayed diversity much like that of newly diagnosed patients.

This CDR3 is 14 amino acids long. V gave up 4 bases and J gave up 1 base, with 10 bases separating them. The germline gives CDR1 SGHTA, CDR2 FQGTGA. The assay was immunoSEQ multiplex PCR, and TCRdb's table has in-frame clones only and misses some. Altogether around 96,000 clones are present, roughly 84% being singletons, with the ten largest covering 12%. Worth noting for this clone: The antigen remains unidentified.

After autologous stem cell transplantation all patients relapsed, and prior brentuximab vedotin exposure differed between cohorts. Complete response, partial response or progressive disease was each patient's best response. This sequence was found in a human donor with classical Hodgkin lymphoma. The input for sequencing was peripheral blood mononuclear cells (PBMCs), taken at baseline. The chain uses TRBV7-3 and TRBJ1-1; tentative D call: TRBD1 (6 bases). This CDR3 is CASSSTGPNTEAFF. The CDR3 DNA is TGTGCCAGCAGCTCCACAGGGCCGAACACTGAAGCTTTCTTT. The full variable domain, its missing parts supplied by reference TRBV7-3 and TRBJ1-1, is GAGVSQTPSNKVTEKGKYVELRCDPISGHTALYWYRQSLGQGPEFLIYFQGTGAADDSGLPNDRFFAVRPEGSVSTLKIQRTERGDSAVYLCASSSTGPNTEAFFGQGTRLTVV.